The clone carrying this T cell receptor beta chain has just a few counts. These data belong to a study of shared T cell receptors in the human thymus. Method: immunoSEQ multiplex PCR; TCRdb's copy keeps in-frame clones and lacks some. In the table there are 500,000 to 850,000 clones, 87% of which are singletons. Per germline, CDR1 LNHDA and CDR2 SQIVND (reference sequence). CDR3 length equals 16 residues. Trimming removed 6 bases at V and 7 bases at J, with 24 bases between. These data are also associated with another study on human thymus T cells. This second study says: Resections from corrective heart surgery supplied the thymus tissue. Overlap was high between thymic repertoires from unrelated individuals, as reported in related research.

The chain is built from TRBV19 and TRBJ1-2, with D maybe TRBD1 (6 bases). The TCR originated in a boy younger than two with a congenital heart defect. Sequenced input: thymocytes. CDR3 amino acids: CASSEGTRDNGPGYTF. CDR3 DNA: TGTGCCAGTAGCGAAGGAACCCGGGACAACGGTCCTGGCTACACCTTC.